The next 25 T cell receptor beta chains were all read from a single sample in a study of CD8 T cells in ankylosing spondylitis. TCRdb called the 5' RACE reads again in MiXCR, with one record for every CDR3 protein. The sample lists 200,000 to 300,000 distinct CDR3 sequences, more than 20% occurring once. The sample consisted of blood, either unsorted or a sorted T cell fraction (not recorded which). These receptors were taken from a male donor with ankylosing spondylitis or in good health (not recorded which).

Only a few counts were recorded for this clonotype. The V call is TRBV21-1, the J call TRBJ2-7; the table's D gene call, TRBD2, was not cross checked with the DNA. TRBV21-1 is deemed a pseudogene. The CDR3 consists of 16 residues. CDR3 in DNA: TGTGCCAGCAGCAAAGCGCAGCGGAGTTCATCCTACGAGCAGTACTTC. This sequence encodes CASSKAQRSSSYEQYF.

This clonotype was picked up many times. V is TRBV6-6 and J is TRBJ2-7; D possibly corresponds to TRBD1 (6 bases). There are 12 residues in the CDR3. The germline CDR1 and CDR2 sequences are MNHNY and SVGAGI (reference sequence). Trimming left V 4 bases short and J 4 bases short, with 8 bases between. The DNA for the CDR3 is TGTGCCAGCAGTTCAACAGGGTACGAGCAGTACTTC. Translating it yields CASSSTGYEQYF.

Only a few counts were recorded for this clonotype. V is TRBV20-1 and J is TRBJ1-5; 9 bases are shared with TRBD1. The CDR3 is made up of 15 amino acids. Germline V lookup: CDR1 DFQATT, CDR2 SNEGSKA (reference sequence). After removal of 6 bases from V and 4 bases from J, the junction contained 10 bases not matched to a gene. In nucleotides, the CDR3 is TGCAGTGCGGATACTCGGGACAGGGTGAATCAGCCCCAGCATTTT. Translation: CSADTRDRVNQPQHF.

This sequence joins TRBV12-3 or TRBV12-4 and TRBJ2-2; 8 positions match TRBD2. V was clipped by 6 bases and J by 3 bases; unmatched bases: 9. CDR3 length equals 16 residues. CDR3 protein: CASSPSGGAYTGELFF. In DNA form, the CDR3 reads TGTGCCAGCAGCCCTTCCGGGGGGGCCTACACCGGGGAGCTGTTTTTT.

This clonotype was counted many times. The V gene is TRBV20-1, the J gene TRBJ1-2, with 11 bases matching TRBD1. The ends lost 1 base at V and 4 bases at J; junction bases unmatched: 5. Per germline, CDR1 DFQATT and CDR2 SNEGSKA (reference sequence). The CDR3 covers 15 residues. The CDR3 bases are TGCAGTGCTAGAGGGAGGACAGGGGGCGCCTATGGCTACACCTTC. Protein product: CSARGRTGGAYGYTF.

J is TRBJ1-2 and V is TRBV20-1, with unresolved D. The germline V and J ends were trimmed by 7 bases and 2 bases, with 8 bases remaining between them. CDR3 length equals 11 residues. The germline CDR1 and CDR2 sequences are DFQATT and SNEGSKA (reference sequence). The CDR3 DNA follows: TGCAGTGGGACGGAAAACTATGGCTACACCTTC. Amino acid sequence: CSGTENYGYTF.

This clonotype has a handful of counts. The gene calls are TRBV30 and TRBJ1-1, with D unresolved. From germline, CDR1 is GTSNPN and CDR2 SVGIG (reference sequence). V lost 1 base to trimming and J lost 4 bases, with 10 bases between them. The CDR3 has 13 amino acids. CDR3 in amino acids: CAWSAGGFTEAFF. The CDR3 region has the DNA TGTGCCTGGAGTGCGGGAGGGTTCACTGAAGCTTTCTTT.

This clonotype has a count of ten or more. This CDR3 reads CSVSDRPYEQYF. CDR3 bases: TGCAGCGTTTCCGACCGTCCCTACGAGCAGTACTTC. J is TRBJ2-7 and V is TRBV29-1; D is ambiguous. V dropped 5 bases and J dropped 2 bases, with 10 bases sitting between them. This CDR3 region has 12 residues. Germline V gene data show CDR1 as SQVTM and CDR2 as ANQGSEA.

This CDR3 is CASSLVLGTNTEAFF. The CDR3 DNA follows: TGTGCCAGCAGCTTAGTGCTGGGGACGAACACTGAAGCTTTCTTT. This chain connects TRBV7-3 to TRBJ1-1, with D possibly matching TRBD1 (5 bases). This CDR3 comprises 15 residues. The V and J ends lost 2 bases and 1 base respectively, with 11 bases between them. The germline V gene has CDR1 SGHTA and CDR2 FQGTGA.

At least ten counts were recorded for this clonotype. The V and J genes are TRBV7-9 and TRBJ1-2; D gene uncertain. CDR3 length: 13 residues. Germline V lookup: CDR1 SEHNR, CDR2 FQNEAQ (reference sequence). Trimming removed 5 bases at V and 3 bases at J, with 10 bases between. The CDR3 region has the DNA TGTGCCAGCAGCCTTGACGGTCACTATGGCTACACCTTC. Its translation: CASSLDGHYGYTF.

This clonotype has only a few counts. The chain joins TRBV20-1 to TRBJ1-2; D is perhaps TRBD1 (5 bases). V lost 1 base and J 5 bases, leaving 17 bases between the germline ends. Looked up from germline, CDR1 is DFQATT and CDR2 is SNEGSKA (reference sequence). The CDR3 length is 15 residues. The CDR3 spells CSARGRTPGGYGYTF. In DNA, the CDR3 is TGCAGTGCTAGAGGAAGGACACCTGGGGGATATGGCTACACCTTC.

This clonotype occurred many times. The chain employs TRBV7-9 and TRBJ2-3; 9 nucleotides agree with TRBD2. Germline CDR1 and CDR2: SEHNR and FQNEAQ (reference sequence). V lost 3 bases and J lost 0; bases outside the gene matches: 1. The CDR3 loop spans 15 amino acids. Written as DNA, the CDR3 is TGTGCCAGCAGCTTGGGACTAGCCAGCACAGATACGCAGTATTTT. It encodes CASSLGLASTDTQYF.

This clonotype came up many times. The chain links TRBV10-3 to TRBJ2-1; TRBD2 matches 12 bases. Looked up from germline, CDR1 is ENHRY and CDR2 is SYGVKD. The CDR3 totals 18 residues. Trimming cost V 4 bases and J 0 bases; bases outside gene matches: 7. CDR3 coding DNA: TGTGCCATCAGTGGACCGGGACTAGCGGGTTACTCCTACAATGAGCAGTTCTTC. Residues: CAISGPGLAGYSYNEQFF.

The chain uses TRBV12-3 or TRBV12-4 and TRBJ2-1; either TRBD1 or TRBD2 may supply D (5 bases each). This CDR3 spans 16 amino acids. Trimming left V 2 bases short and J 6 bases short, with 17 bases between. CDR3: CASSLRGGSSSNEQFF. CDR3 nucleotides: TGTGCCAGCAGTTTACGTGGGGGTTCGTCGTCCAATGAGCAGTTCTTC.

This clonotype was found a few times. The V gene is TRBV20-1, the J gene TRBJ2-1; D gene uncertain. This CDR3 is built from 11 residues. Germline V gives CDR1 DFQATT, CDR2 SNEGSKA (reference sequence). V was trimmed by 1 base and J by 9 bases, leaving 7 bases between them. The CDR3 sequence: CSARGRSEQFF. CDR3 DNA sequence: TGCAGTGCTAGAGGCCGAAGTGAGCAGTTCTTC.

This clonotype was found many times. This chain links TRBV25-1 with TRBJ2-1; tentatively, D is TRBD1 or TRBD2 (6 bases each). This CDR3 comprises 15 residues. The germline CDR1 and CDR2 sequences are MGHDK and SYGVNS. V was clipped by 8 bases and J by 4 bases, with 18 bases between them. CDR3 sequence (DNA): TGTGCCAGCCAGAGGGGGGCAGGGAGGTACAATGAGCAGTTCTTC. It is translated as CASQRGAGRYNEQFF.

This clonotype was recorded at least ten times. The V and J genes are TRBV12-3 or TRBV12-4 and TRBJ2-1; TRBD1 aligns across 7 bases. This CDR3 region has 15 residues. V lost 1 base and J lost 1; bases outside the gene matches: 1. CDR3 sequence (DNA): TGTGCCAGCAGTTTAGGCAGGGGGTCCTACAATGAGCAGTTCTTC. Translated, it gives CASSLGRGSYNEQFF.

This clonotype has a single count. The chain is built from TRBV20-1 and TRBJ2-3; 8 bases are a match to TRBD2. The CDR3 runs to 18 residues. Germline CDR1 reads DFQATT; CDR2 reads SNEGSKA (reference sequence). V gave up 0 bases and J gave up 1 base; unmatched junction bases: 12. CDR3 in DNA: TGCAGTGCTAGAGATTTCGGGGGGGGGCCGTCGGGCACAGATACGCAGTATTTT. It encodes CSARDFGGGPSGTDTQYF.

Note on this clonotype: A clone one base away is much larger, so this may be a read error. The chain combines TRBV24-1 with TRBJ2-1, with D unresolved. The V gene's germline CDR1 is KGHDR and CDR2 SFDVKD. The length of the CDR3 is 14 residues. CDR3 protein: CAASDSHSYNEQFF. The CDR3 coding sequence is TGTGCCGCCAGTGACTCTCACTCCTACAATGAGCAGTTCTTC.

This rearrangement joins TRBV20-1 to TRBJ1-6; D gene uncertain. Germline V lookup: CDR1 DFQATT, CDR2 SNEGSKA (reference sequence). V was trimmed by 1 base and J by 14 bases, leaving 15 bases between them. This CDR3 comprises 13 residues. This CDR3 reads CSARVGPGSTLHF. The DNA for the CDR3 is TGCAGTGCTAGAGTAGGTCCCGGTTCGACCCTCCACTTT.

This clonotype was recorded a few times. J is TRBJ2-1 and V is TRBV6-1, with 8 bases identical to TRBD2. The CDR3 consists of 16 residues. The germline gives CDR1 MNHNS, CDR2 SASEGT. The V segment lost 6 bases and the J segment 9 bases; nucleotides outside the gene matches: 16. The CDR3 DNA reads TGTGCCAGCAGGGTCGATGGCGGGGGGACCTTTGGTGAGCAGTTCTTC. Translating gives CASRVDGGGTFGEQFF.

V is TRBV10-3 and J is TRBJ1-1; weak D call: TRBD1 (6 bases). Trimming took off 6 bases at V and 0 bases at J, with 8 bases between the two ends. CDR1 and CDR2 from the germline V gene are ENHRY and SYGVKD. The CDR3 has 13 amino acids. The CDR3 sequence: CAIRGQMNTEAFF. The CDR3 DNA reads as TGTGCCATCAGAGGACAGATGAACACTGAAGCTTTCTTT.

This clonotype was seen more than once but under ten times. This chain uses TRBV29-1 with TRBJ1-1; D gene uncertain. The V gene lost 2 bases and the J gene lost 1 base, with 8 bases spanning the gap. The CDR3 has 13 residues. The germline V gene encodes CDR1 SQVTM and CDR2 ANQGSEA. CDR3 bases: TGCAGCGTTGAAATCAGTCGGAACACTGAAGCTTTCTTT. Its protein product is CSVEISRNTEAFF.

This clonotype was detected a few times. The CDR3 loop is CASSEDGGGIGTDTQYF. DNA for the CDR3: TGTGCCAGCAGTGAAGATGGCGGGGGGATTGGAACAGATACGCAGTATTTT. This sequence joins TRBV2 and TRBJ2-3; 8 bases are a match to TRBD2. From germline, CDR1 is SNHLY and CDR2 FYNNEI. With 1 base clipped from V and 3 bases from J, the junction kept 9 bases outside the gene matches. There are 17 residues in the CDR3.

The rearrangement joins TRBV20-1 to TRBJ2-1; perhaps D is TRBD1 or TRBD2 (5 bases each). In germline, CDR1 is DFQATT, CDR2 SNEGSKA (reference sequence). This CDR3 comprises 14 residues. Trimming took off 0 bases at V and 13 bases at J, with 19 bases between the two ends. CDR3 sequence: CSARDVKRKGSQFF. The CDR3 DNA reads TGCAGTGCTAGAGATGTTAAGCGGAAGGGGTCTCAGTTCTTC.